This T cell receptor (beta chain) was sequenced during a study of STAT5B mutations in CD4+ large granular lymphocyte leukemia. Trimming took off 0 bases at V and 0 bases at J, with 9 bases between the two ends. The germline V gene has CDR1 LNHNV and CDR2 YYDKDF (reference sequence). The CDR3 spans 16 residues. Profiled with immunoSEQ multiplex PCR; TCRdb holds only in-frame clones, not every one. The sample shows about 34,000 clones, 76% of them seen only once. The rearrangement uses TRBV15 and TRBJ1-3; no definite D call. Input material: CD4+ T cells from blood buffy coats. This clonotype was sampled from a human donor in good health. CDR3 coding DNA: TGTGCCACCAGCAGAGATCCAACAGTCTCTGGAAACACCATATATTTT. Its translation: CATSRDPTVSGNTIYF.